These 17 T cell receptor beta chains were all obtained from the same sample, sequenced in a study of identical twins. TCRdb re-called the 5' RACE reads with MiXCR, one entry per CDR3 protein. The sample carries some 1,600,000 distinct CDR3 sequences, less than 35% recorded once. The specimen sequenced was cord blood. These receptors came from a newborn girl in good health.

With regard to this clonotype: This may stem from a read error, because a much larger clone lies one nucleotide away. V and J are TRBV12-3 or TRBV12-4 and TRBJ2-5; D gene ambiguous. With 1 base removed from V and 12 bases from J, the gap between germline ends came to 15 bases. The CDR3 contains 13 residues. The CDR3 DNA is TGTGCCAGCAGTTTAGGTGACGACACCACGGAGTACTTC. As protein: CASSLGDDTTEYF.

This clonotype was seen only a few times. The V and J genes are TRBV29-1 and TRBJ2-7; D might be TRBD2 (5 bases). The V and J ends lost 4 bases and 6 bases respectively, with 13 bases between them. This CDR3 is 12 amino acids long. CDR1 and CDR2 from the germline V gene are SQVTM and ANQGSEA. The CDR3 DNA is TGCAGCGTTGTGGAGGAAGTCGCCGAGCAGTACTTC. It translates to CSVVEEVAEQYF.

In its sample, this clonotype was seen once. The rearrangement joins TRBV20-1 to TRBJ1-5; possibly TRBD1 for D (6 bases). With 1 base removed from V and 0 bases from J, the gap between germline ends came to 16 bases. Germline assignment: CDR1 DFQATT and CDR2 SNEGSKA (reference sequence). The CDR3 loop spans 17 amino acids. The CDR3 sequence: CSARAGQWTYSNQPQHF. CDR3 DNA: TGCAGTGCTAGAGCCGGACAGTGGACCTATAGCAATCAGCCCCAGCATTTT.

The chain uses TRBV18 and TRBJ2-3, with 7 bases lining up with TRBD1. The CDR3 runs to 16 residues. With 3 bases clipped from V and 4 bases from J, the junction kept 10 bases outside the gene matches. Looked up from germline, CDR1 is KGHSH and CDR2 is LQKENI. The CDR3 DNA follows: TGTGCCAGCTCACCCCTTGGCAGGGGGAGTGCAGATACGCAGTATTTT. This encodes CASSPLGRGSADTQYF.

V and J are TRBV20-1 and TRBJ2-7; 10 bases fit TRBD1. This CDR3 has 14 residues. With V trimmed by 5 bases and J by 2 bases, 6 bases remained unmatched. The germline V gene has CDR1 DFQATT and CDR2 SNEGSKA (reference sequence). The CDR3 is CSAPKGQGAYEQYF. The CDR3 DNA is TGCAGTGCTCCCAAAGGACAGGGGGCCTACGAGCAGTACTTC.

This clonotype was counted between two and nine times. This sequence joins TRBV20-1 and TRBJ2-7; 9 nucleotides align to TRBD2. The CDR3 covers 12 residues. From germline, CDR1 is DFQATT and CDR2 SNEGSKA (reference sequence). V was clipped by 7 bases and J by 2 bases; unmatched bases: 3. The CDR3 bases are TGCAGTGTTCTAGCGGGGCCCTACGAGCAGTACTTC. This encodes CSVLAGPYEQYF.

V gene TRBV24-1 combines with J gene TRBJ1-4, with 8 bases identical to TRBD1. Germline CDR1 and CDR2: KGHDR and SFDVKD. The CDR3 is 14 amino acids. The V gene end was trimmed by 4 bases and the J gene end by 7 bases; junction bases not matched to a gene: 4. Here the CDR3 reads CATSEAGTGEKLFF. The CDR3 DNA sequence: TGTGCCACCAGTGAAGCCGGGACAGGTGAAAAACTGTTTTTT.

The chain links TRBV2 to TRBJ2-2; 11 bases align to TRBD2. Trimming removed 0 bases from V and 6 bases from J; junction bases left unmatched: 6. CDR3 length: 17 residues. CDR1 and CDR2 from the germline V gene are SNHLY and FYNNEI. The DNA for the CDR3 is TGTGCCAGCAGTGAAGCTAGACTAGCGGGGAAGGCCGGGGAGCTGTTTTTT. It is translated as CASSEARLAGKAGELFF.

The V gene is TRBV2, the J gene TRBJ2-1, with D maybe TRBD2 (5 bases). The germline V and J ends were trimmed by 4 bases and 0 bases, with 16 bases remaining between them. The germline V gene encodes CDR1 SNHLY and CDR2 FYNNEI. The CDR3 consists of 17 residues. The DNA for the CDR3 is TGTGCCAGCAGTGGGGGAGCGCCCACAAGCTCCTACAATGAGCAGTTCTTC. Translation: CASSGGAPTSSYNEQFF. Full variable domain (remainder filled in from reference TRBV2 and TRBJ2-1): EPEVTQTPSHQVTQMGQEVILRCVPISNHLYFYWYRQILGQKVEFLVSFYNNEISEKSEIFDDQFSVERPDGSNFTLKIRSTKLEDSAMYFCASSGGAPTSSYNEQFFGPGTRLTVL.

The chain is built from TRBV5-8 and TRBJ1-1; TRBD1 matches 9 bases. The CDR3 totals 15 residues. J gave up 1 base and V 5 bases, and 6 bases lay outside the gene matches. Germline CDR1 reads SGHTS; CDR2 reads YDEGEE. In DNA, the CDR3 is TGTGCCAGCAGGGGACAGGGAAGACCGAACACTGAAGCTTTCTTT. Amino acids: CASRGQGRPNTEAFF.

V gene TRBV7-9 combines with J gene TRBJ1-2, with D unresolved. In germline, CDR1 is SEHNR, CDR2 FQNEAQ (reference sequence). This CDR3 spans 14 amino acids. Trimming left V 5 bases short and J 4 bases short, with 14 bases between. The CDR3 DNA sequence: TGTGCCAGCAGCCCCTATTGGACGGTCTATGGCTACACCTTC. Its translation is CASSPYWTVYGYTF.

Regarding this clonotype: A read error may produce the germline difference seen at one junction end. The chain links TRBV14 to TRBJ1-1; D remains unclear. The CDR3 runs 15 residues. In germline, CDR1 is SGHDN, CDR2 FVKESK. The CDR3 region has the DNA TGTGCCAGCGGCCAAGTCACTGGAGGGAGCTCTGAAGCTTTCTTT. It yields the protein CASGQVTGGSSEAFF.

The J gene is TRBJ2-1, the V gene TRBV9; no clear D. The V and J ends lost 3 bases and 6 bases respectively, with 10 bases between them. Germline lookup yields CDR1 SGDLS and CDR2 YYNGEE. The CDR3 extends over 13 amino acids. CDR3 in DNA: TGTGCCAGCAGCGAGGTCCCGACCAATGAGCAGTTCTTC. Its protein is CASSEVPTNEQFF.

This clonotype was found once. An end of the junction differs from the germline gene, which may be a read error. The chain links TRBV27 to TRBJ1-2; D remains ambiguous. Germline CDR1 reads MNHEY; CDR2 reads SMNVEV (reference sequence). The CDR3 length is 14 residues. The CDR3 spells CASSSSPANYGYTF. For the CDR3, the DNA is TGTGCCAGCAGTTCCTCTCCTGCTAACTACGGCTACACCTTC.

This chain uses TRBV2 with TRBJ2-5; D not resolved. V lost 4 bases, J lost 11 bases, and 17 bases lay in between. CDR3 length: 13 amino acids. The germline V gene encodes CDR1 SNHLY and CDR2 FYNNEI. CDR3: CASSAERLNEQYF. DNA of the CDR3: TGTGCCAGCAGTGCGGAGAGGCTCAATGAGCAGTACTTC.

The table lists this clonotype with a few counts. V usage is TRBV27 and J usage is TRBJ2-1; D remains ambiguous. The tail of the sequence fits TRBJ2-7 better, so the J call may be wrong. CDR1 is MNHEY, CDR2 SMNVEV, per germline (reference sequence). This CDR3 has 15 residues. DNA of the CDR3: TGTGCCAGCAGTTTAGGACCGAGCTCCTACAATGAGCAGTACTTC. Protein: CASSLGPSSYNEQYF.

This clonotype was counted many times. The gene calls are TRBV5-6 and TRBJ2-3; TRBD2 matches at 12 bases. Trimming cost V 4 bases and J 3 bases; bases outside gene matches: 6. This CDR3 is 16 amino acids long. The V gene's germline CDR1 is SGHDT and CDR2 YYEEEE. The CDR3 is CASSPWTSGVTDTQYF. The CDR3, as DNA: TGTGCCAGCAGCCCTTGGACTAGCGGGGTAACAGATACGCAGTATTTT.